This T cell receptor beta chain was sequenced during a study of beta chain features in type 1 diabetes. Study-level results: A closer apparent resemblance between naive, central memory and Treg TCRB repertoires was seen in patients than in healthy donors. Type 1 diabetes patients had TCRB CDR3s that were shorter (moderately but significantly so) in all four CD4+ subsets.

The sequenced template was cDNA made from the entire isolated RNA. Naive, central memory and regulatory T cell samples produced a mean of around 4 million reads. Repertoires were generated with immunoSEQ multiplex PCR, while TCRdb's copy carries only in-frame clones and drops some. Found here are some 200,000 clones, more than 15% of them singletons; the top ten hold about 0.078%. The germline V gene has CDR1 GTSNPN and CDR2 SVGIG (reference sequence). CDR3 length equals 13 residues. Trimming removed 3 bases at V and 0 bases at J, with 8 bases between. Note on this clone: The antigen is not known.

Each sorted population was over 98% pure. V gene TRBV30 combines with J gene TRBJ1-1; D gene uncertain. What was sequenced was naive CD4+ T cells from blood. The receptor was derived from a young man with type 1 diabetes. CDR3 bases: TGTGCCTGGAGCCTTGCTATGAACACTGAAGCTTTCTTT. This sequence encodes CAWSLAMNTEAFF.